Each of the 6 T cell receptor beta chains below was sequenced from the same sample in a study of identical twins. TCRdb re-called the 5' RACE reads through MiXCR, storing one row per CDR3 protein. The repertoire holds roughly 1.6 million distinct CDR3 sequences, with around 33% as singletons. The material sequenced was cord blood. All receptors derive from a newborn girl in good health.

This chain uses TRBV20-1 with TRBJ1-6; 10 bases align to TRBD1. Unmatched junction bases numbered 8, after V lost 5 bases and J lost 10 bases. From germline, CDR1 is DFQATT and CDR2 SNEGSKA (reference sequence). There are 14 residues in the CDR3. The CDR3: CSALGTGVVSPLHF. Written as DNA, the CDR3 is TGCAGTGCTTTGGGGACAGGGGTAGTGTCACCCCTCCACTTT.

With regard to this clonotype: This may be a read error, as it is one base from a much larger clone. The chain uses TRBV10-3 and TRBJ2-4; D call uncertain. Per the germline V gene, CDR1 is ENHRY and CDR2 is SYGVKD. CDR3 length equals 17 residues. V gave up 0 bases and J gave up 2 bases, with 14 bases separating them. The CDR3, as DNA: TGTGCCATCAGTGAGTCGGTGTTAGCCTTAACCAAAAACATTCAGTACTTC. Encoded protein: CAISESVLALTKNIQYF.

The chain has TRBV5-1 and TRBJ2-1; 14 bases match TRBD2. The CDR3 is 15 residues long. The germline V gene has CDR1 SGHRS and CDR2 YFSETQ. Trimming at V came to 4 bases and at J to 8 bases, leaving 5 bases not matched to a gene. The CDR3 DNA is TGCGCCAGCAGCGTGGGACTAGCGGGGGCCGATGAGCAGTTCTTC. It translates to CASSVGLAGADEQFF.

The rearrangement uses TRBV25-1 and TRBJ1-4; D is uncertain. The CDR3 covers 13 residues. V was clipped by 11 bases and J by 2 bases, with 12 bases between them. Germline V CDR1 and CDR2: MGHDK, SYGVNS. This CDR3 reads CAPPPDTNEKLFF. For the CDR3, the DNA is TGTGCCCCCCCCCCGGATACTAATGAAAAACTGTTTTTT. Filled out from reference TRBV25-1 and TRBJ1-4, the complete variable domain reads EADIYQTPRYLVIGTGKKITLECSQTMGHDKMYWYQQDPGMELHLIHYSYGVNSTEKGDLSSESTVSRIRTEHFPLTLESARPSHTSQYLCAPPPDTNEKLFFGSGTQLSVL.

The chain is built from TRBV7-2 and TRBJ2-5, with TRBD2 matching 11 bases. CDR1 and CDR2 (germline): SGHTA, FQGNSA. The CDR3 spans 14 residues. J lost 11 bases, V lost 2 bases, and 7 bases had no gene match. As DNA, the CDR3 is TGTGCCAGCAGCTTACTTACTAGCGGGGGTTTGCAGTACTTC. This codes for CASSLLTSGGLQYF.

The CDR3 region is CSARTGTGPTDTQYF. The CDR3 DNA reads TGCAGTGCTAGGACCGGGACAGGGCCCACAGATACGCAGTATTTT. The rearrangement links TRBV20-1 to TRBJ2-3; 9 bases agree with TRBD1. The CDR3 consists of 15 residues. J was trimmed by 2 bases and V by 3 bases; bases with no gene match: 6. Germline V gene data show CDR1 as DFQATT and CDR2 as SNEGSKA (reference sequence).